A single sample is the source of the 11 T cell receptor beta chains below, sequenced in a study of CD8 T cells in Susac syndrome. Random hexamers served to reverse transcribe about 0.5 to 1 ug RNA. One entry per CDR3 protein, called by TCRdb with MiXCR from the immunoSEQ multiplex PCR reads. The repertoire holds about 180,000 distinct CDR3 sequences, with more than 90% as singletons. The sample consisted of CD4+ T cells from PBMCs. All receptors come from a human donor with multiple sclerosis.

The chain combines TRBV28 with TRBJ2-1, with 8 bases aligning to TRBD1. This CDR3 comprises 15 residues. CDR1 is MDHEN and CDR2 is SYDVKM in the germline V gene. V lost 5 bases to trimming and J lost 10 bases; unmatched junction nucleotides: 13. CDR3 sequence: CASSITSGTGGEQFF. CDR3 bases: TGTGCCAGCAGTATTACATCCGGGACAGGAGGCGAGCAGTTCTTC.

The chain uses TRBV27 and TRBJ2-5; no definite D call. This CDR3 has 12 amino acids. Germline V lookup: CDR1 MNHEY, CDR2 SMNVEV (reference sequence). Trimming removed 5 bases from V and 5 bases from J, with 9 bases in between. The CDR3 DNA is TGTGCCAGCAGTCTTAAGGGTGAGACCCAGTACTTC. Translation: CASSLKGETQYF.

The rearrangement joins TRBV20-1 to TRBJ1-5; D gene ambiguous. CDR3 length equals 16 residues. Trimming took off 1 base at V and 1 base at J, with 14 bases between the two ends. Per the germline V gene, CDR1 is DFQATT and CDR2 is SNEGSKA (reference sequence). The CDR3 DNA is TGCAGTGCTAGAGTGCCAGCTACTAAAAGCAATCAGCCCCAGCATTTT. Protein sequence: CSARVPATKSNQPQHF.

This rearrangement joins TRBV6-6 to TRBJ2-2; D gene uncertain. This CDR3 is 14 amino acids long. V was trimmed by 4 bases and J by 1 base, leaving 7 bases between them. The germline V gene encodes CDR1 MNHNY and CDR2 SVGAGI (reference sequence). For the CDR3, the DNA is TGTGCCAGCAGTTGGACCGAGAACACCGGGGAGCTGTTTTTT. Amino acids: CASSWTENTGELFF.

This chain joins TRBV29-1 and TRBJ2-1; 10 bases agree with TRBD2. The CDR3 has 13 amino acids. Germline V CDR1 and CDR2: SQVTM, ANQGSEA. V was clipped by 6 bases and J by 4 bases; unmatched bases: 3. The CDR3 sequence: CSVISGGYNEQFF. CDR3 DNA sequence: TGCAGCGTCATTAGCGGGGGGTACAATGAGCAGTTCTTC.

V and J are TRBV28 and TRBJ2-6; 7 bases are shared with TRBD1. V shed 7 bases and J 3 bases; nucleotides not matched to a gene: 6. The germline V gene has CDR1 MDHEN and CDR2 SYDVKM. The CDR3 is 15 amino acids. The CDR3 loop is CASTGQPGGANVLTF. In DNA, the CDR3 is TGTGCCAGCACGGGACAGCCCGGTGGGGCCAACGTCCTGACTTTC.

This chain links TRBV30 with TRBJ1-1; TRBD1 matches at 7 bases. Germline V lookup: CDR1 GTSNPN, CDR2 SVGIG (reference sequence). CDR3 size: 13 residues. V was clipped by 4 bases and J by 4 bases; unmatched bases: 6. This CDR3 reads CAWNRQGGTEAFF. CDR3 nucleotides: TGTGCCTGGAATAGACAGGGCGGCACTGAAGCTTTCTTT.

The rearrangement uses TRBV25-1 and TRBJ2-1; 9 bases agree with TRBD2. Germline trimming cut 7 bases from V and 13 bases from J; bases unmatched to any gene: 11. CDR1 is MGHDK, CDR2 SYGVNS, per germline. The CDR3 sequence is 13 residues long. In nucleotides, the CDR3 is TGTGCCAGCACCCCCGGAACTAGCGGGCGACAGTTCTTC. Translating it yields CASTPGTSGRQFF.

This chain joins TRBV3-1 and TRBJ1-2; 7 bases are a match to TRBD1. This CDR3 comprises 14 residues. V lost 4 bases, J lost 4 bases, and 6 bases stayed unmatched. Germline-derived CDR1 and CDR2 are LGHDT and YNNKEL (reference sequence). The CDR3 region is CASSPSDRFYGYTF. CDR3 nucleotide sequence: TGTGCCAGCAGCCCCTCGGACAGGTTCTATGGCTACACCTTC.

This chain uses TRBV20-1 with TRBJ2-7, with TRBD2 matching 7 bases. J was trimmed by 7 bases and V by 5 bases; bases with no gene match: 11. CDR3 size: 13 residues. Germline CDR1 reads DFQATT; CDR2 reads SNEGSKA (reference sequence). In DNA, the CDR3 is TGCAGTGCTCAACCGGGACTATTATTAGAGCAGTACTTC. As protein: CSAQPGLLLEQYF.

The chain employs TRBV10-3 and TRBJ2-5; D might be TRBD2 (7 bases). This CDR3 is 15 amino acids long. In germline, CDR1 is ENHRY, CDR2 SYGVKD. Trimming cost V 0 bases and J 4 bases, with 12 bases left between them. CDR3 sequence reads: CAISESGGAGETQYF. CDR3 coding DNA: TGTGCCATCAGTGAGTCGGGGGGGGCCGGAGAGACCCAGTACTTC.